The clone carrying this TCR beta chain was counted at least ten times. Its antigen is not known. Documented time point: persistent/refractory GD, antithyroid drugs over 5 years with positive TRAb. Construction of the TCR library relied on RNA isolated from PBMCs. The data derive from a study of regulatory T cells in long-lasting Graves disease. Regarding the study as a whole: Persistent Graves' patients showed less TCR diversity than newly diagnosed patients showed. TRBV28, TRBJ1-2 and TRBJ2-5 were favored in persistent disease.

Germline CDR1 reads MDHEN; CDR2 reads SYDVKM. The CDR3 spans 14 residues. V was shortened by 6 bases and J by 1 base, with 12 bases between the two germline ends. To make TCR beta libraries, researchers used iRepertoire HTBI primers and Arm-PCR of CDR3 regions. TCRdb fed the multiplex PCR reads into MiXCR, producing one record per CDR3 protein. The data contain 700,000 or so distinct CDR3 sequences, 25% to 30% of them seen just once; the ten biggest clones take up under 50%. The origin of this receptor is a female donor with Graves disease. The sequencing used peripheral blood mononuclear cells (PBMCs), collected when the disease was refractory, from a patient treated with antithyroid drugs. The chain recombines TRBV28 with TRBJ1-1, with D perhaps TRBD1 (5 bases). CDR3 in DNA: TGTGCCAGCAGCCCAGGGAATCGGAACACTGAAGCTTTCTTT. This gives the protein CASSPGNRNTEAFF.